Below, one TCR beta chain is given with its context. V was trimmed by 5 bases and J by 4 bases, leaving 18 bases between them. From germline, CDR1 is SGHAT and CDR2 FQNNGV. The CDR3 runs to 15 residues. TCRdb's copy holds only in-frame clones and misses some; the assay was immunoSEQ multiplex PCR. The sample carries about 160,000 clones, roughly 80% recorded once. These data come from a study of blood T cell repertoires in COVID-19. V and J are TRBV11-2 and TRBJ2-7; D is perhaps TRBD1 (5 bases). The sequencing sample was made of peripheral blood. The sequence derives from a woman aged 40 to 50 with COVID-19, enrolled during active disease. The CDR3 coding sequence is TGTGCCAGCAGCCCCCAGGGCAGGGTCCCGTACGAGCAGTACTTC. Protein: CASSPQGRVPYEQYF.